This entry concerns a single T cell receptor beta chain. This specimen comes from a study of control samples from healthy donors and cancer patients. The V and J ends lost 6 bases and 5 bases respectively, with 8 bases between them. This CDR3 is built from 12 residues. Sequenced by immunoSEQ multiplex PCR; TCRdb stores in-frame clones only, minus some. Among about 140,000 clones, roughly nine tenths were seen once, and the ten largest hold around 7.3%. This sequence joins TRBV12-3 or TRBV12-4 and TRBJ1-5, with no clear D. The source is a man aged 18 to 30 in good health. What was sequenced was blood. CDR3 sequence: CASRTSYQPQHF. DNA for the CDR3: TGTGCCAGCAGGACCTCGTATCAGCCCCAGCATTTT.